This T cell receptor (beta chain) was captured in a study of T cell responses to AZD1222 COVID-19 vaccine. At the level of the study: Pooled samples include second doses given at about 4 or 12 weeks.

In the case of this clone: Its antigen remains unknown.

Study conclusions and caveats: Donor demographics were predominantly white British with a female majority; clonal diversity may be underestimated.

V lost 3 bases, J lost 7 bases, and 10 bases lay in between. From germline, CDR1 is LNHDA and CDR2 SQIVND (reference sequence). CDR3 length equals 13 residues. Only in-frame clones appear in the TCRdb table, and some are missing; sequencing was by immunoSEQ multiplex PCR. Among about 130,000 clones listed, roughly 93% were seen once. This chain uses TRBV19 with TRBJ2-1; possibly TRBD1 for D (6 bases). This clonotype was obtained from an adult in good health. The sequenced sample was peripheral blood, obtained on day 0 of AZD1222 vaccination. In DNA form, the CDR3 reads TGTGCCAGTAGTATTCACAGGGTGAATGAGCAGTTCTTC. This sequence encodes CASSIHRVNEQFF.